Presented here are 19 T cell receptor beta chains from one specimen sequenced in a study of coeliac disease. Only in-frame clones appear in the TCRdb table, and some are missing; sequencing was by immunoSEQ multiplex PCR. The table records around 5,300 clones, around two thirds of them present only once. Sequenced material: lymphocytes from the gut lamina propria. The receptors here all came from a man in his 70s with active celiac disease.

The V and J genes are TRBV5-1 and TRBJ2-2, with 7 positions matching TRBD1. CDR1 and CDR2 from the germline V gene are SGHRS and YFSETQ. V was clipped by 3 bases and J by 10 bases; unmatched bases: 15. The CDR3 contains 16 residues. CDR3 nucleotide sequence: TGCGCCAGCAGCTCCGGACAGGTGGGGGCCGTTGAGGAGCTGTTTTTT. Residues: CASSSGQVGAVEELFF.

This clone was seen once. CDR3 nucleotides: TGTGCCAGCAGCCGGGACACTCAAGAGACCCAGTACTTC. Its translation: CASSRDTQETQYF. The V and J genes are TRBV7-9 and TRBJ2-5; D may be TRBD1 (6 bases). Germline loops: CDR1 SEHNR, CDR2 FQNEAQ (reference sequence). Trimming took 5 bases from V and 2 from J, leaving 9 bases between them. This CDR3 spans 13 amino acids.

This clone was counted between two and nine times. The V call is TRBV14, the J call TRBJ1-4, with 8 positions matching TRBD1. V shed 1 base and J 7 bases; nucleotides not matched to a gene: 8. Germline loops: CDR1 SGHDN, CDR2 FVKESK. The CDR3 covers 16 residues. CDR3: CASSQGQGARGEKLFF. The CDR3 nucleotides are TGTGCCAGCAGCCAAGGGCAGGGGGCCCGTGGTGAAAAACTGTTTTTT.

The chain carries TRBV5-1 and TRBJ2-3; the D gene is possibly TRBD1 (6 bases). CDR3 length: 17 amino acids. Germline loops: CDR1 SGHRS, CDR2 YFSETQ. Trimming removed 2 bases at V and 0 bases at J, with 16 bases between. Here the CDR3 reads CASSLITGTTSTDTQYF. Written as DNA, the CDR3 is TGCGCCAGCAGCTTAATTACCGGGACAACTAGCACAGATACGCAGTATTTT.

The chain uses TRBV7-9 and TRBJ1-3; D perhaps matches TRBD1 (5 bases). Germline CDR1 and CDR2: SEHNR and FQNEAQ (reference sequence). V shed 5 bases and J shed 0 bases, with 14 bases lying between them. The CDR3 is 16 amino acids. The DNA of the CDR3 is TGTGCCAGCAGCCGCGCCGGGGGAAGCTCTGGAAACACCATATATTTT. Residues: CASSRAGGSSGNTIYF.

Remarks on this clone: This CDR3 is also generated by other DNA sequences in the sample. The rearrangement joins TRBV18 to TRBJ1-4; TRBD1 might be the D (6 bases). The CDR3 spans 14 residues. In germline, CDR1 is KGHSH, CDR2 LQKENI. V was clipped by 3 bases and J by 2 bases, with 7 bases between them. The CDR3 region has the DNA TGTGCCAGCTCACCGCAGGGGACTAATGAAAAACTGTTTTTT. Protein: CASSPQGTNEKLFF.

The chain carries TRBV6-1 and TRBJ2-7; TRBD1 matches 7 bases. Germline-derived CDR1 and CDR2 are MNHNS and SASEGT. With 0 bases clipped from V and 3 bases from J, the junction kept 5 bases outside the gene matches. CDR3 size: 15 residues. CDR3 DNA: TGTGCCAGCAGTGAAGCGAAGGGGGCGAGCTACGAGCAGTACTTC. Its translation: CASSEAKGASYEQYF.

The rearrangement uses TRBV25-1 and TRBJ2-3, with D hard to call. Germline CDR1 is MGHDK and CDR2 is SYGVNS. CDR3 size: 11 residues. V was pared by 6 bases and J by 4 bases, with 5 bases between. The DNA of the CDR3 is TGTGCCAGCAGGGGCCCAGATACGCAGTATTTT. Residues: CASRGPDTQYF.

The rearrangement uses TRBV6-1 and TRBJ2-7; 8 bases are shared with TRBD1. The V segment lost 3 bases and the J segment 2 bases; nucleotides outside the gene matches: 6. The CDR3 runs 15 residues. The V gene's germline CDR1 is MNHNS and CDR2 SASEGT. CDR3 DNA sequence: TGTGCCAGCAGTGACTCCGGGACAGGACCCTACGAGCAGTACTTC. This codes for CASSDSGTGPYEQYF.

The chain combines TRBV4-3 with TRBJ1-4; TRBD1 matches 8 bases. This CDR3 contains 15 residues. J lost 4 bases, V lost 3 bases, and 4 bases had no gene match. The germline V gene has CDR1 LGHNA and CDR2 YSLEER. CDR3 DNA sequence: TGCGCCAGCAGCCAGAGACAGGGGTTTAATGAAAAACTGTTTTTT. Translating it yields CASSQRQGFNEKLFF.

The chain combines TRBV18 with TRBJ2-5; D gene unclear. Trimming left V 2 bases short and J 0 bases short, with 10 bases between. The CDR3 sequence is 15 residues long. Germline CDR1 is KGHSH and CDR2 is LQKENI. CDR3 sequence reads: CASSPMRSYQETQYF. The CDR3, as DNA: TGTGCCAGCTCACCAATGAGGTCCTACCAAGAGACCCAGTACTTC.

This sequence joins TRBV5-8 and TRBJ2-7; 9 bases are shared with TRBD1. V shed 4 bases, J shed 5 bases, and the junction held 13 bases outside the gene matches. CDR1 SGHTS and CDR2 YDEGEE come from the germline V gene. The length of the CDR3 is 16 residues. The CDR3 region is CASSAGTGPSTHEQYF. CDR3 DNA sequence: TGTGCCAGCAGCGCCGGGACAGGGCCCTCTACCCACGAGCAGTACTTC.

V usage is TRBV7-3 and J usage is TRBJ2-1, with 10 bases that match TRBD2. Germline V gene sequence: CDR1 SGHTA, CDR2 FQGTGA. With V trimmed by 5 bases and J by 6 bases, 10 bases remained unmatched. CDR3 length: 16 amino acids. The CDR3 here is CASSTQTSGIINEQFF. For the CDR3, the DNA is TGTGCCAGCAGCACCCAAACTAGCGGGATTATCAATGAGCAGTTCTTC.

This clone showed up just a few times. The chain has TRBV19 and TRBJ1-2; D is unclear. Germline CDR1 and CDR2: LNHDA and SQIVND (reference sequence). The CDR3 sequence is 11 residues long. Trimming removed 7 bases at V and 4 bases at J, with 7 bases between. CDR3 coding DNA: TGTGCCAGTATGTCGAGCTATGGCTACACCTTC. Encoded protein: CASMSSYGYTF.

V and J are TRBV28 and TRBJ1-2; 7 nucleotides match TRBD1. Germline V CDR1 and CDR2: MDHEN, SYDVKM. The length of the CDR3 is 15 residues. With V trimmed by 1 base and J by 8 bases, 10 bases remained unmatched. CDR3 sequence reads: CASSLLTGVMQGYTF. CDR3 nucleotide sequence: TGTGCCAGCAGTTTATTAACAGGGGTAATGCAGGGCTACACCTTC.

The chain has TRBV5-6 and TRBJ1-1, with 11 bases that match TRBD1. Germline CDR1 and CDR2: SGHDT and YYEEEE. With V trimmed by 0 bases and J by 6 bases, 4 bases remained unmatched. The CDR3 has 15 residues. CDR3 region: CASSLGAGQGAEAFF. Here the CDR3 DNA reads TGTGCCAGCAGCTTGGGCGCGGGACAGGGGGCTGAAGCTTTCTTT. Full variable domain (outside the CDR3, taken from reference TRBV5-6 and TRBJ1-1): DAGVTQSPTHLIKTRGQQVTLRCSPKSGHDTVSWYQQALGQGPQFIFQYYEEEERQRGNFPDRFSGHQFPNYSSELNVNALLLGDSALYLCASSLGAGQGAEAFFGQGTRLTVV.

Sample share makes this clone medium-sized (0.01 to 0.1%). This chain links TRBV2 with TRBJ1-3, with TRBD1 as a possible D gene (5 bases). Germline V gene sequence: CDR1 SNHLY, CDR2 FYNNEI. This CDR3 has 18 residues. V was cut by 0 bases and J by 4 bases, with 19 bases left in between. Here the CDR3 reads CASSEASLAGLGGNTIYF. The CDR3 DNA follows: TGTGCCAGCAGTGAAGCGAGTTTGGCAGGGTTGGGAGGAAACACCATATATTTT.

The V gene is TRBV7-2, the J gene TRBJ2-1; no firm D call. V lost 2 bases and J lost 7, with 6 bases in between. This CDR3 spans 12 amino acids. CDR1 is SGHTA, CDR2 FQGNSA, per germline. Written as DNA, the CDR3 is TGTGCCAGCAGCTTACACGGTAATGAGCAGTTCTTC. This sequence encodes CASSLHGNEQFF.

This clone was counted a few times. The V call is TRBV6-6, the J call TRBJ2-2; 9 positions agree with TRBD1. CDR3 length: 15 amino acids. The ends lost 5 bases at V and 6 bases at J; junction bases unmatched: 7. CDR1 is MNHNY and CDR2 is SVGAGI in the germline V gene (reference sequence). The CDR3 protein is CASSPKQGAAGELFF. The DNA of the CDR3 is TGTGCCAGCAGTCCCAAACAGGGGGCCGCCGGGGAGCTGTTTTTT.